This TCR beta chain was retrieved from a study of blood T cell repertoires in COVID-19. Original data processing: Cell counts per sample came from amplifying reference gene primers. The table came from immunoSEQ multiplex PCR; TCRdb's copy has only in-frame clones and leaves some out. V and J calls plus clone size are reproduced from that table; the DNA served to infer D and trimming. The sample yields approximately 250,000 clones, 84% seen once. Per the germline V gene, CDR1 is DFQATT and CDR2 is SNEGSKA (reference sequence). V was trimmed by 7 bases and J by 3 bases, leaving 10 bases between them. The CDR3 is 11 residues long.

The TCR sequence derives from a woman aged 40 to 50 who had recovered from COVID-19. The sample consisted of peripheral blood. The rearrangement joins TRBV20-1 to TRBJ2-7, with D possibly matching TRBD1 (5 bases). CDR3 amino acids: CSGVRDYEQYF. CDR3 DNA: TGCAGTGGCGTCAGGGACTACGAGCAGTACTTC.